This TCR beta chain was recovered during a study of T cell responses to AZD1222 COVID-19 vaccine. V gave up 2 bases and J gave up 9 bases; unmatched junction bases: 10. Germline CDR1 and CDR2: MDHEN and SYDVKM. The CDR3 contains 15 residues. Sequenced by immunoSEQ multiplex PCR; TCRdb stores in-frame clones only, minus some. Of under 150,000 clones listed, approximately 84% are singletons. This material consisted of peripheral blood, taken on day 0 of AZD1222 vaccination. The chain is built from TRBV28 and TRBJ1-5; 7 bases match TRBD1. This sequence was found in an adult in good health. Written as DNA, the CDR3 is TGTGCCAGCAGTTTAAGGGGGCAGGGTAGTCGGCCCCAGCATTTT. Translation: CASSLRGQGSRPQHF.